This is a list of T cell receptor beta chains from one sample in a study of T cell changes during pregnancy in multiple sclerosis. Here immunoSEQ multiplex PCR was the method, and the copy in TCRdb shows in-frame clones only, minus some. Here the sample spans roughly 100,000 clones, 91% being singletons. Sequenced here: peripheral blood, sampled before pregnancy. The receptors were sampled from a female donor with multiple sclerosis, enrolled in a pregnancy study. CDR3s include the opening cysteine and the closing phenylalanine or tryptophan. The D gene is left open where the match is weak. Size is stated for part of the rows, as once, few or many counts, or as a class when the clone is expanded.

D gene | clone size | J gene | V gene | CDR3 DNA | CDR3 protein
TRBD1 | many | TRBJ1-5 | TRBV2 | TGTGCCAGCAGCCGACAGGGGGCCGCAACTAGCAATCAGCCCCAGCATTTT | CASSRQGAATSNQPQHF
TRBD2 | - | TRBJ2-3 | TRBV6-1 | TGTGCCAGCAGTGAGCGGGGGGGCGGGGGCACAGATACGCAGTATTTT | CASSERGGGGTDTQYF
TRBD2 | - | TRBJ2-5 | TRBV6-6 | TGTGCCAGCAGTTACCGGCGGGGGAATAAAGAGACCCAGTACTTC | CASSYRRGNKETQYF
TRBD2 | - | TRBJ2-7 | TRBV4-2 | TGTGCCAGCAGCCAAGTTAGGGCTAGCGGGAGGGCCCGGTCCTACGAGCAGTACTTC | CASSQVRASGRARSYEQYF
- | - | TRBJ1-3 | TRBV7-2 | TGTGCCAGCAGCCGGACTCAGGGGCTCTCTGGAAACACCATATATTTT | CASSRTQGLSGNTIYF
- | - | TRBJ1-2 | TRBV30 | TGTGCCAAAGGGGGGGCCTACTATGGCTACACCTTC | CAKGGAYYGYTF
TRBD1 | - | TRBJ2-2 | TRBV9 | TGTGCCAGCAGCGTAGATGGGACAGGGTACACCGGGGAGCTGTTTTTT | CASSVDGTGYTGELFF
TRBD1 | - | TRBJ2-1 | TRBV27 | TGTGCCAGCAGGGGGGACAGGGTGGGCTCCTACAATGAGCAGTTCTTC | CASRGDRVGSYNEQFF
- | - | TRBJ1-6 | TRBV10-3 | TGTGCCATCAGTGAAAGGACAGAGAATTCACCCCTCCACTTT | CAISERTENSPLHF
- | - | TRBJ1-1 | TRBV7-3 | TGTGCCAGCAGCCCGACAGGGAACACTGAAGCTTTCTTT | CASSPTGNTEAFF
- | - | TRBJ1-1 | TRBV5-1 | TGCGCCAGCAGCTTGGACAGGGCGAACACTGAAGCTTTCTTT | CASSLDRANTEAFF
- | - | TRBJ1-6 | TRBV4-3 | TGCGCCAGCAGGATCGTCGGTTCGCTCTCACCCCTCCACTTT | CASRIVGSLSPLHF
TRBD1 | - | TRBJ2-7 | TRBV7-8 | TGTGCCAGCAGCTCGTCCTTGACAGGGGGCCTCTACGAGCAGTACTTC | CASSSSLTGGLYEQYF
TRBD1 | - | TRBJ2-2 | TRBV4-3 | TGCGCCAGCAGCACGTGGACAGGCGCCACCGGGGAGCTGTTTTTT | CASSTWTGATGELFF
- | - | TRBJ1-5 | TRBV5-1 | TGCGCCAGCAGTAGTGGGACACGGGGTTATCAGCCCCAGCATTTT | CASSSGTRGYQPQHF
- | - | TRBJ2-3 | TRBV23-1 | TGCGCCAGCAGCCCACCGGGCAGGGATGATTACATGGGGGGGCAGTATTTT | CASSPPGRDDYMGGQYF
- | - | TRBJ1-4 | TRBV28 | TGTGCCAGCAGTTTGGACAGTATGGGTGAAAAACTGTTTTTT | CASSLDSMGEKLFF
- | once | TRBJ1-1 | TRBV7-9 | TGTGCCAGCAGCCTCGAGGGCGCGAACACTGAAGCTTTCTTT | CASSLEGANTEAFF
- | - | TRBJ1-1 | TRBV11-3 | TGTGCCAGCAGCTCTAGCCCCTTGGGGAACACTGAAGCTTTCTTT | CASSSSPLGNTEAFF
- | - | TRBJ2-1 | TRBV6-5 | TGTGCCAGCAGTTATTTAGGGGTCGACTACAATGAGCAGTTCTTC | CASSYLGVDYNEQFF
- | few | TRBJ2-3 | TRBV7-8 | TGTGCCAGCACCATCACAGATACGCAGTATTTT | CASTITDTQYF
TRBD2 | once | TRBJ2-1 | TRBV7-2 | TGTGCCAGCAGCTTAAACCTAGCGGGAGGCCTGAGCTCCTACAATGAGCAGTTCTTC | CASSLNLAGGLSSYNEQFF
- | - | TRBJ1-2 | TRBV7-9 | TGTGCCAGCAGCTTAGAACAAGGGGTTAACGGCTACACCTTC | CASSLEQGVNGYTF
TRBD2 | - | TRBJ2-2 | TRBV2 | TGTGCCAGCAGCAAACCGGGACTAGCGTTCACCGGGGAGCTGTTTTTT | CASSKPGLAFTGELFF
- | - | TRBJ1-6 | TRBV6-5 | TGTGCCAGCAGGCCGCTTATAGGGGAATCACCCCTCCACTTT | CASRPLIGESPLHF
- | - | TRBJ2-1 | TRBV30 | TGTGCCTTAGGAGGGGGGGCCGGATACAATGAGCAGTTCTTC | CALGGGAGYNEQFF
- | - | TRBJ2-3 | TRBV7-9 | TGTGCCAGCAGCTTTATTACAGCCGATACGCAGTATTTT | CASSFITADTQYF
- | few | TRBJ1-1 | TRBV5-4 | TGTGCCAGCAGCGCGGTAGGAACAGGGAACCGGGGTTTGAAGGCTTTCTTT | CASSAVGTGNRGLKAFF
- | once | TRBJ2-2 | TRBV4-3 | TGCGCCAGCAGCCAAGATTCCCCTCGGACAGTGAACACCGGGGAGCTGTTTTTT | CASSQDSPRTVNTGELFF
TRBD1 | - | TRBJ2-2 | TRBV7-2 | TGTGCCAGCAGCGACCACCCCGGGACAGGAAACACCGGGGAGCTGTTTTTT | CASSDHPGTGNTGELFF
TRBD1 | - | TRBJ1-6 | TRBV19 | TGTGCCAGTAGTGTCACCGGGACAGGGGTTTCACCCCTCCACTTT | CASSVTGTGVSPLHF
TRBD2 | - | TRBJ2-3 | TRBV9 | TGTGCCAGCAGCGTATCTACTAGCGGGGGGGCTGGAGATACGCAGTATTTT | CASSVSTSGGAGDTQYF
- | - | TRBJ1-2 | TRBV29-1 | TGCAGCGTTGAACGCGGAAACATCTATGGCTACACCTTC | CSVERGNIYGYTF
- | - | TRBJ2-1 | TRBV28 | TGTGCCAGCAGTTCCTCTTCTGAGGGGACACTATACAATGAGCAGTTCTTC | CASSSSSEGTLYNEQFF